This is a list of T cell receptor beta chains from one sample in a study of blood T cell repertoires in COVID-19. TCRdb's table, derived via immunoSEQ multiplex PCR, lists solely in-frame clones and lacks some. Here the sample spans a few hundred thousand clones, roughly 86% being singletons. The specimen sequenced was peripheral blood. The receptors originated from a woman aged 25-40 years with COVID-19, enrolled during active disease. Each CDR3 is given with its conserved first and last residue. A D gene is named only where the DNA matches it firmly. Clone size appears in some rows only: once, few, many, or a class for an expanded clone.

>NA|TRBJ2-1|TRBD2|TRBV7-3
TGTGCCAGCAGCCAGGGACTAGCGGGAGCGCAGTTCTTC
CASSQGLAGAQFF
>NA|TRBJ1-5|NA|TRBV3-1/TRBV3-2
TGTGCCAGCAGCCAAGGGCGGAATAGCAATCAGCCCCAGCATTTT
CASSQGRNSNQPQHF
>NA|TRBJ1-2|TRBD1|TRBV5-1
TGCGCCAGCAGCTTGGACCCCCTGACAGGGCGGGATGGCTACACCTTC
CASSLDPLTGRDGYTF
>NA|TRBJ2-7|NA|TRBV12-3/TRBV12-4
TGTGCCAGCAGTCCTCAGATTTCCCACGAGCAGTACTTC
CASSPQISHEQYF
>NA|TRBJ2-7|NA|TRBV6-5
TGTGCCAGCTCTGTAGCGAGCCACTACGAGCAGTACTTC
CASSVASHYEQYF
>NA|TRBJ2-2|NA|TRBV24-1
TGTGCCACCAGTGATTTCCGGGTCGATGGCGGGGAGCTGTTTTTT
CATSDFRVDGGELFF
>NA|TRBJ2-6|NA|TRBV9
TGTGCCAGCAGGGGCTCGGACTACGTCCTGACTTTC
CASRGSDYVLTF
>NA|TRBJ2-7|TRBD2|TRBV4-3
TGCGCCAGCAGCAGGGGACTAGCGGCCTCCTACGAGCAGTACTTC
CASSRGLAASYEQYF
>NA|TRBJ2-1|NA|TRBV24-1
TGTGCCACCAGTGATCTTATTGATGAGCAGTTCTTC
CATSDLIDEQFF
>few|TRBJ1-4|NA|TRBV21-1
TGTGCCAGCAGCCATCGACAGGGGGAAAATGAAAAACTGTTTTTT
CASSHRQGENEKLFF
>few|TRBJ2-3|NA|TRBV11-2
TGTGCCAGCAGCTTAGGTTTAGGGGTTAGCACAGATACGCAGTATTTT
CASSLGLGVSTDTQYF
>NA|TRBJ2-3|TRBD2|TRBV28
TGTGCCAGCAGTTTGGGGCTAGCGGGTCTCACAGATACGCAGTATTTT
CASSLGLAGLTDTQYF
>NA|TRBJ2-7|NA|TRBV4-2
TGTGCCAGCAGCCAACTAGCGCGTAGCTCCTACGAGCAGTACTTC
CASSQLARSSYEQYF
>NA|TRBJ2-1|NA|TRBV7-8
TGTGCCAGCAGCCCTCCCGGGACTTTGTCCAATGAGCAGTTCTTC
CASSPPGTLSNEQFF
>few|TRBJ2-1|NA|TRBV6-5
TGTGCCAGCAGACGGGACTTGACAGACAATGAGCAGTTCTTC
CASRRDLTDNEQFF
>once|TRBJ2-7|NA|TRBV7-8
TGTGCCAGCAGCTTACTTGAGATCTCCTACGAGCAGTACTTC
CASSLLEISYEQYF